The 5 T cell receptor beta chains presented below share a single source sample, sequenced in a study of blood T cell repertoires in COVID-19. Profiling relied on immunoSEQ multiplex PCR, and the TCRdb table lists in-frame clones only, not all of them. The table lists roughly 230,000 clones, about 86% of them singletons. Sample: peripheral blood. These TCRs come from a man in his forties with active or convalescent COVID-19.

The V call is TRBV19, the J call TRBJ1-1; a weak D match, TRBD1 (5 bases). The germline V and J ends were trimmed by 9 bases and 5 bases, with 13 bases remaining between them. The CDR3 totals 12 residues. Looked up from germline, CDR1 is LNHDA and CDR2 is SQIVND (reference sequence). The CDR3 DNA is TGTGCCAGCTCAGGGAGGCGAACTGAAGCTTTCTTT. Translating it yields CASSGRRTEAFF.

This chain uses TRBV19 with TRBJ1-6; the D gene is possibly TRBD1 (5 bases). The ends were cut back, 0 bases at V and 6 bases at J, with 18 bases in the middle. The CDR3 extends over 18 amino acids. In germline, CDR1 is LNHDA, CDR2 SQIVND (reference sequence). CDR3 nucleotides: TGTGCCAGTAGTATAGATGGGGTGGGTGGCAGGGTTAATTCACCCCTCCACTTT. As protein: CASSIDGVGGRVNSPLHF.

The chain joins TRBV19 to TRBJ2-1; unclear D gene. This CDR3 has 14 residues. Germline-derived CDR1 and CDR2 are LNHDA and SQIVND (reference sequence). V was cut by 3 bases and J by 4 bases, with 10 bases left in between. The CDR3 loop is CASSISALYNEQFF. The CDR3 DNA reads as TGTGCCAGTAGTATTTCCGCCCTATACAATGAGCAGTTCTTC.

CDR3: CASSYAGPDYEQYF. The DNA for the CDR3 is TGTGCCAGCAGTTATGCGGGGCCGGACTACGAGCAGTACTTC. The chain links TRBV6-5 to TRBJ2-7, with D maybe TRBD2 (6 bases). Germline CDR1 is MNHEY and CDR2 is SVGAGI. This CDR3 spans 14 amino acids. V was cut by 3 bases and J by 3 bases, with 12 bases left in between.

This clone was seen only once. V gene TRBV28 combines with J gene TRBJ2-7; D is unresolved. CDR3 length: 11 residues. Germline assignment: CDR1 MDHEN and CDR2 SYDVKM. Trimming shortened V by 7 bases and J by 3 bases, and 7 bases separated the two germline ends. This CDR3 reads CASNNNYEQYF. The CDR3 bases are TGTGCCAGCAATAACAACTACGAGCAGTACTTC.